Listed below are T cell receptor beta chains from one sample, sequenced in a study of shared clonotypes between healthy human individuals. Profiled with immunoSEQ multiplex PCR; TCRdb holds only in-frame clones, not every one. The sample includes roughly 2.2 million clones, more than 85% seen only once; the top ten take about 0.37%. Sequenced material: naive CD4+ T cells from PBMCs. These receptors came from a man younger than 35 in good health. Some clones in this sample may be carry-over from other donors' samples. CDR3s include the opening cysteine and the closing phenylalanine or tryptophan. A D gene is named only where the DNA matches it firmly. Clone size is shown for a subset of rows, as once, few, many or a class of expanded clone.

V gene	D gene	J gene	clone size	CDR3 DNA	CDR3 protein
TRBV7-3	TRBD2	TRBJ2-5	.	TGTGCCAGCAGCTTAAGTAGCGGGAGCGGGGAGACCCAGTACTTC	CASSLSSGSGETQYF
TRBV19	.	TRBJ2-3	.	TGTGCCAGTAGTATAATGAGCGGACCCACAGATACGCAGTATTTT	CASSIMSGPTDTQYF
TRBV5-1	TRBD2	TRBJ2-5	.	TGCGCCAGCAGCAAGCTAAGCCCACGACTAGCGGGAGAAGAGACCCAGTACTTC	CASSKLSPRLAGEETQYF
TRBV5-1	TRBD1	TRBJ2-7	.	TGCGCCAGCAGCTTGGTTGGTTCGGGACAGGGGCGCGGCGACGAGCAGTACTTC	CASSLVGSGQGRGDEQYF
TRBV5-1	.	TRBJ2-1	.	TGCGCCAGCAGCTTGGGTGGGAATACGGTGGATGAGCAGTTCTTC	CASSLGGNTVDEQFF
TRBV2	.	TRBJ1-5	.	TGTGCCAGCAGTGTATCAGGGGAGAATCAGCCCCAGCATTTT	CASSVSGENQPQHF
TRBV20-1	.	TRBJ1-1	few	TGCAGTGCTTACTTAAGAACTGAAGCTTTCTTT	CSAYLRTEAFF
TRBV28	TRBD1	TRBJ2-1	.	TGTGCCAGCAGCCCACCGGGACAGGGTTATAGGGGGTCAAATGAGCAGTTCTTC	CASSPPGQGYRGSNEQFF
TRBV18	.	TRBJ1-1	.	TGTGCCAGCTCACCAGGACGGATTCCCATGAACACTGAAGCTTTCTTT	CASSPGRIPMNTEAFF
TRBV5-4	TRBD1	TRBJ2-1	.	TGTGCCAGCACCCCTAGGGGGACAGACTACAATGAGCAGTTCTTC	CASTPRGTDYNEQFF
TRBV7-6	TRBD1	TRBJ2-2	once	TGTGCCAGCAGCCCCCGGGACAGGGTGGCCGGGGAGCTGTTTTTT	CASSPRDRVAGELFF
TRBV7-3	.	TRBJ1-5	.	TGTGCCAGCAGCTCACAAAATCCCAAAGCTTATAGCAATCAGCCCCAGCATTTT	CASSSQNPKAYSNQPQHF
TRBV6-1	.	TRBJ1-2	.	TGTGCCAGCAGGGACAGCATAACCTATGGCTACACCTTC	CASRDSITYGYTF
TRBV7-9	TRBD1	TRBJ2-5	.	TGTGCCAGCAGCTTATCCGGGACAGGGGCCCCAGAGACCCAGTACTTC	CASSLSGTGAPETQYF
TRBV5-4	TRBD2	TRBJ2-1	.	TGTGCCAGCAGCTTGGAGTCTAGCGGTTACAATGAGCAGTTCTTC	CASSLESSGYNEQFF
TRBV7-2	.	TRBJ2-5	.	TGTGCCAGCAGCTTAGGAGTAACAGGAGAGACCCAGTACTTC	CASSLGVTGETQYF
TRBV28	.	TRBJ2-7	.	TGTGCCAGCAGTTCCGGGACCTACGAGCAGTACTTC	CASSSGTYEQYF
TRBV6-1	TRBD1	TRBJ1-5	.	TGTGCCAGCAGGGGCAGGGGGGTTCAGCCCCAGCATTTT	CASRGRGVQPQHF
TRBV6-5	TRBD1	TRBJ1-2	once	TGTGCCAGCAGTAAAACGACAGGGAACTATGGCTACACCTTC	CASSKTTGNYGYTF
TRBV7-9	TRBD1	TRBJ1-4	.	TGTGCCAGCAGCTTACAGGGGGCTGAAAAACTGTTTTTT	CASSLQGAEKLFF
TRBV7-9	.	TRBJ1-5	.	TGTGCCAGCAGCTTAGACGGACAGACACTTAGCAATCAGCCCCAGCATTTT	CASSLDGQTLSNQPQHF
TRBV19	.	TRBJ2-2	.	TGTGCCCTGGGAGGGGGAGGCACCGGGGAGCTGTTTTTT	CALGGGGTGELFF
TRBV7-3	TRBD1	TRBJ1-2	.	TGTGCCAGCAGGGAACATCCCGGGACAGGGAACTATGGCTACACCTTC	CASREHPGTGNYGYTF
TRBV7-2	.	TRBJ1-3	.	TGTGCCAGCAGCGGTCCGGGCGGACCTGACGCTGGAAACACCATATATTTT	CASSGPGGPDAGNTIYF